Below, 20 T cell receptor beta chains from the same sample are listed, as sequenced in a study of blood T cell repertoires in COVID-19. This table comes from immunoSEQ multiplex PCR, and its TCRdb copy is limited to in-frame clones, with some not included. Counted here are around 240,000 clones, roughly 80% occurring once; the ten biggest clones make up less than 8%. Sequenced input: peripheral blood. These receptors were collected from a woman aged 50 to 60 with acute or convalescent COVID-19.

V and J are TRBV21-1 and TRBJ1-5; the D segment call TRBD1 is taken from the table without a DNA check. TRBV21-1 is labeled a pseudogene. The CDR3 runs to 15 residues. CDR3 protein: CASSLTGGQSQPQHF. CDR3 DNA sequence: TGTGCCAGCAGCCTGACAGGGGGCCAATCACAGCCCCAGCATTTT.

V and J are TRBV7-2 and TRBJ2-5, with TRBD2 matching 7 bases. With V trimmed by 2 bases and J by 4 bases, 4 bases remained unmatched. Germline lookup yields CDR1 SGHTA and CDR2 FQGNSA. The CDR3 covers 14 residues. The CDR3 here is CASSLYSGGETQYF. The CDR3 DNA reads as TGTGCCAGCAGCTTATACTCGGGGGGAGAGACCCAGTACTTC.

The gene calls are TRBV7-2 and TRBJ2-3; no definite D call. Germline CDR1 reads SGHTA; CDR2 reads FQGNSA. The length of the CDR3 is 14 residues. Trimming removed 2 bases at V and 4 bases at J, with 10 bases between. CDR3 nucleotide sequence: TGTGCCAGCAGCTTAACCCCGGTTGCAGATACGCAGTATTTT. Protein product: CASSLTPVADTQYF.

The chain couples TRBV11-2 to TRBJ1-2, with a tentative D call TRBD1 (6 bases). V dropped 0 bases and J dropped 4 bases, with 12 bases sitting between them. Germline assignment: CDR1 SGHAT and CDR2 FQNNGV. There are 15 residues in the CDR3. CDR3 sequence (DNA): TGTGCCAGCAGCTTAGAGGCAGGGGTTATCTATGGCTACACCTTC. Translating gives CASSLEAGVIYGYTF.

V and J are TRBV7-9 and TRBJ1-6; D may be TRBD1 (6 bases). The CDR3 consists of 16 residues. Germline CDR1 and CDR2: SEHNR and FQNEAQ (reference sequence). V shed 2 bases and J shed 5 bases, with 13 bases lying between them. The CDR3 is CASSLYRTEDNSPLHF. The DNA for the CDR3 is TGTGCCAGCAGCTTATATAGGACAGAAGATAATTCACCCCTCCACTTT.

The chain carries TRBV5-1 and TRBJ1-4; D gene ambiguous. Germline CDR1 is SGHRS and CDR2 is YFSETQ. Trimming pared 4 bases from V and 7 bases from J, leaving 14 bases between. The length of the CDR3 is 14 residues. CDR3 bases: TGCGCCAGCAGCCGGGGAGAGGGCGCTGAAAAACTGTTTTTT. It is translated as CASSRGEGAEKLFF.

The rearrangement links TRBV28 to TRBJ1-4; 7 bases align to TRBD1. The V gene end was trimmed by 5 bases and the J gene end by 2 bases; junction bases not matched to a gene: 2. This CDR3 is built from 14 residues. From germline, CDR1 is MDHEN and CDR2 SYDVKM. DNA for the CDR3: TGTGCCAGCAGTGTACAGGGGACTAATGAAAAACTGTTTTTT. Translated, it gives CASSVQGTNEKLFF.

In its sample, this clone was seen a few times. The chain uses TRBV7-2 and TRBJ1-4, with D hard to call. V lost 5 bases and J lost 4, with 11 bases in between. This CDR3 region has 14 residues. Germline V CDR1 and CDR2: SGHTA, FQGNSA. DNA for the CDR3: TGTGCCAGCAGCCCCCGTTGGAGTAATGAAAAACTGTTTTTT. This encodes CASSPRWSNEKLFF.

This clone was detected only once. The chain carries TRBV29-1 and TRBJ1-1; a possible D gene is TRBD1 (5 bases). V shed 6 bases and J shed 1 base, with 12 bases lying between them. The CDR3 is 13 residues long. The germline CDR1 and CDR2 sequences are SQVTM and ANQGSEA. The CDR3 spells CSVGGAANTEAFF. CDR3 in DNA: TGCAGCGTGGGAGGGGCCGCGAACACTGAAGCTTTCTTT.

This chain links TRBV5-6 with TRBJ2-7, with 8 bases aligning to TRBD1. Germline assignment: CDR1 SGHDT and CDR2 YYEEEE. J was trimmed by 4 bases and V by 6 bases; bases with no gene match: 3. This CDR3 has 12 amino acids. The CDR3 nucleotides read TGTGCCAGCACCCAGGGGGCTTACGAGCAGTACTTC. Translating it yields CASTQGAYEQYF.

This clone was picked up one time. The rearrangement joins TRBV12-3 or TRBV12-4 to TRBJ2-1; 7 nucleotides agree with TRBD1. The V segment lost 5 bases and the J segment 9 bases; nucleotides outside the gene matches: 4. The length of the CDR3 is 12 residues. This chain's CDR3 is CASSHRGSEQFF. CDR3 nucleotides: TGTGCCAGCAGTCACAGGGGTAGTGAGCAGTTCTTC.

The chain couples TRBV3-1 (or the pseudogene TRBV3-2) to TRBJ2-5; no clear D gene. The V gene lost 1 base and the J gene lost 4 bases, with 4 bases spanning the gap. The CDR3 is 12 residues long. The V gene's germline CDR1 is LGHDT and CDR2 YNNKEL (reference sequence). CDR3 loop: CASSQVLETQYF. CDR3 in DNA: TGTGCCAGCAGCCAAGTATTAGAGACCCAGTACTTC.

The chain joins TRBV4-3 to TRBJ1-4; D might be TRBD1 (6 bases). This CDR3 spans 16 amino acids. CDR1 is LGHNA, CDR2 YSLEER, per germline. V lost 0 bases and J lost 5, with 13 bases in between. CDR3: CASSQDLPGVNEKLFF. CDR3 DNA sequence: TGCGCCAGCAGCCAAGACTTGCCAGGGGTAAATGAAAAACTGTTTTTT.

This chain joins TRBV27 and TRBJ2-5, with D possibly being TRBD1 (6 bases). V was clipped by 1 base and J by 1 base, with 7 bases between them. This CDR3 region has 14 residues. CDR1 and CDR2 (germline): MNHEY, SMNVEV (reference sequence). The chain's CDR3 is CASSLLGAQETQYF. The CDR3 DNA follows: TGTGCCAGCAGTTTATTGGGGGCCCAAGAGACCCAGTACTTC.

The chain recombines TRBV14 with TRBJ2-5; D is uncertain. Germline V gene lookup returns CDR1 SGHDN and CDR2 FVKESK. The CDR3 has 13 amino acids. The ends were cut back, 1 base at V and 4 bases at J, with 7 bases in the middle. The CDR3 reads CASSQGLLETQYF. The DNA of the CDR3 is TGTGCCAGCAGCCAAGGTCTACTAGAGACCCAGTACTTC.

This clone has a handful of counts. The V and J genes are TRBV23-1 and TRBJ2-7; 7 nucleotides match TRBD2. TRBV23-1 is labeled an ORF, and its function is uncertain. V gave up 1 base and J gave up 4 bases; unmatched junction bases: 4. The CDR3 length is 14 residues. CDR3 residues: CASSQFVGGYEQYF. The DNA of the CDR3 is TGCGCCAGCAGTCAATTTGTGGGGGGGTACGAGCAGTACTTC.

V usage is TRBV9 and J usage is TRBJ1-1, with D tentatively TRBD1 (6 bases). The V gene's germline CDR1 is SGDLS and CDR2 YYNGEE. This CDR3 region has 14 residues. With 3 bases removed from V and 3 bases from J, the gap between germline ends came to 12 bases. The DNA for the CDR3 is TGTGCCAGCAGCGACTGGGCAGGGGACACTGAAGCTTTCTTT. As protein: CASSDWAGDTEAFF.

The chain combines TRBV24-1 with TRBJ1-4; D ambiguous. The V gene lost 4 bases and the J gene lost 11 bases, with 7 bases spanning the gap. The CDR3 consists of 11 residues. CDR1 and CDR2 (germline): KGHDR, SFDVKD. In nucleotides, the CDR3 is TGTGCCACCAGTGAACCGGGGAAACTGTTTTTT. Protein sequence: CATSEPGKLFF.

The chain couples TRBV6-5 to TRBJ2-7; 7 nucleotides match TRBD1. With 10 bases clipped from V and 2 bases from J, the junction kept 11 bases outside the gene matches. From germline, CDR1 is MNHEY and CDR2 SVGAGI. The CDR3 runs to 14 residues. Here the CDR3 reads CATRLGQFPYEQYF. The CDR3 nucleotides read TGTGCCACTAGATTGGGACAGTTCCCCTACGAGCAGTACTTC.

This sequence joins TRBV7-2 and TRBJ1-2; D perhaps matches TRBD1 (6 bases). The V gene lost 5 bases and the J gene lost 0 bases, with 13 bases spanning the gap. CDR1 SGHTA and CDR2 FQGNSA come from the germline V gene. The CDR3 consists of 15 residues. Here the CDR3 DNA reads TGTGCCAGCAGCCCTAGACAGGAAACTAACTATGGCTACACCTTC. Encoded protein: CASSPRQETNYGYTF.